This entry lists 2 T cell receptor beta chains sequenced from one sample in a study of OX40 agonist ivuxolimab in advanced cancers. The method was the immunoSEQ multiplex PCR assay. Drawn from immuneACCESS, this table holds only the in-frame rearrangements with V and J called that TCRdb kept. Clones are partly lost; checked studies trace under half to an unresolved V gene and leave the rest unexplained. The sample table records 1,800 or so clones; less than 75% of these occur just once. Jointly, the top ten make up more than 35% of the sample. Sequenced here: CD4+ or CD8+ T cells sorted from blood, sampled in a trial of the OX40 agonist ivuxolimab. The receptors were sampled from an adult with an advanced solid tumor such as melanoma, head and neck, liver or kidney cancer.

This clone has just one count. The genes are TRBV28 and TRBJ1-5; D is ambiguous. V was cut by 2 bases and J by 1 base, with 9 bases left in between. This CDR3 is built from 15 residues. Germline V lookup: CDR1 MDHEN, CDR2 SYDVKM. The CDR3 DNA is TGTGCCAGCAGTTTAGGCGTAGCAAGCAATCAGCCCCAGCATTTT. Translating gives CASSLGVASNQPQHF. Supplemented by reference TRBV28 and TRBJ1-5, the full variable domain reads DVKVTQSSRYLVKRTGEKVFLECVQDMDHENMFWYRQDPGLGLRLIYFSYDVKMKEKGDIPEGYSVSREKKERFSLILESASTNQTSMYLCASSLGVASNQPQHFGDGTRLSIL.

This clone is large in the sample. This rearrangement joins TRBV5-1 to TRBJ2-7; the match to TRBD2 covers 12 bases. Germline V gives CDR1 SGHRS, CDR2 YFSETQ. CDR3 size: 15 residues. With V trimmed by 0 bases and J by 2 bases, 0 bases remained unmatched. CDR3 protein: CASSLGTSGAYEQYF. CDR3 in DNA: TGCGCCAGCAGCTTGGGGACTAGCGGGGCCTACGAGCAGTACTTC. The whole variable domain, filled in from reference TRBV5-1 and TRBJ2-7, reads KAGVTQTPRYLIKTRGQQVTLSCSPISGHRSVSWYQQTPGQGLQFLFEYFSETQRNKGNFPGRFSGRQFSNSRSEMNVSTLELGDSALYLCASSLGTSGAYEQYFGPGTRLTVT.